The 8 T cell receptor beta chains given below trace back to one sample, sequenced in a study of blood T cell repertoires in COVID-19. TCRdb keeps only in-frame clones here, not all; method: immunoSEQ multiplex PCR. The sample has roughly 340,000 clones, more than 80% seen once; the top ten hold more than 0.8%. Sequences were obtained from PBMCs or T cells enriched from blood (not recorded which). Receptor source: a man aged 18 to 30 who had recovered from COVID-19.

The gene calls are TRBV9 and TRBJ2-7, with a possible D match to TRBD1 (6 bases). The ends were cut back, 0 bases at V and 2 bases at J, with 12 bases in the middle. The CDR3 is 15 residues long. The germline V gene encodes CDR1 SGDLS and CDR2 YYNGEE. In DNA form, the CDR3 reads TGTGCCAGCAGCGTAGAAGGTCGGGACACCTACGAGCAGTACTTC. The encoded protein is CASSVEGRDTYEQYF.

In this sample, this clone turned up a few times. The rearrangement uses TRBV27 and TRBJ1-4; 9 nucleotides line up with TRBD1. The germline V gene encodes CDR1 MNHEY and CDR2 SMNVEV (reference sequence). This CDR3 region has 15 residues. The trim removed 4 bases at V and 5 bases at J, leaving 5 bases unmatched. This CDR3 is CASSSVGTGNEKLFF. For the CDR3, the DNA is TGTGCCAGCAGTTCCGTTGGGACAGGGAATGAAAAACTGTTTTTT.

This rearrangement joins TRBV7-2 to TRBJ2-1, with D possibly matching TRBD1 (6 bases). The germline CDR1 and CDR2 sequences are SGHTA and FQGNSA. The CDR3 is 15 residues long. The germline V and J ends were trimmed by 3 bases and 13 bases, with 22 bases remaining between them. In nucleotides, the CDR3 is TGTGCCAGCAGCTTTTCCGGGACGGACAGCCTGGGACAGTTCTTC. Protein product: CASSFSGTDSLGQFF.

The CDR3 DNA sequence: TGTGCCAGCAGCCGCGACAAGAACTATGGCTACACCTTC. Its protein is CASSRDKNYGYTF. This chain joins TRBV5-4 and TRBJ1-2, with D hard to call. Germline-derived CDR1 and CDR2 are SGHNT and YYREEE (reference sequence). The CDR3 loop spans 13 amino acids. V was cut by 4 bases and J by 2 bases, with 9 bases left in between.

The chain recombines TRBV5-4 with TRBJ2-5; 13 bases fit TRBD2. CDR1 SGHNT and CDR2 YYREEE come from the germline V gene (reference sequence). The CDR3 loop spans 18 amino acids. J gave up 6 bases and V 4 bases, and 15 bases lay outside the gene matches. The CDR3 here is CASSPIRTSGGNQKTQYF. The CDR3 DNA sequence: TGTGCCAGCAGCCCCATAAGGACTAGCGGGGGTAACCAGAAGACCCAGTACTTC. Together with reference TRBV5-4 and TRBJ2-5, the CDR3 gives the full variable domain: ETGVTQSPTHLIKTRGQQVTLRCSSQSGHNTVSWYQQALGQGPQFIFQYYREEENGRGNFPPRFSGLQFPNYSSELNVNALELDDSALYLCASSPIRTSGGNQKTQYFGPGTRLLVL.

This chain uses TRBV4-1 with TRBJ2-7; no clear D. The V gene's germline CDR1 is MGHRA and CDR2 YSYEKL. The CDR3 has 15 amino acids. Trimming removed 0 bases at V and 1 base at J, with 10 bases between. CDR3 nucleotide sequence: TGCGCCAGCAGCCAAGACCCGGTTCCATCCTACGAGCAGTACTTC. Translation gives CASSQDPVPSYEQYF.

In regard to this clone: The same CDR3 can be traced to other DNA sequences in this sample. The chain is built from TRBV18 and TRBJ1-2; D gene unclear. Deletions cut 3 bases from V and 2 bases from J, with 7 bases between. The length of the CDR3 is 13 residues. Germline-derived CDR1 and CDR2 are KGHSH and LQKENI. The CDR3 here is CASSPEGNYGYTF. CDR3 in DNA: TGTGCCAGCTCACCTGAGGGCAACTATGGCTACACCTTC.

The chain has TRBV11-2 and TRBJ1-1, with a tentative D call TRBD1 (6 bases). CDR3 length: 16 amino acids. With 0 bases removed from V and 3 bases from J, the gap between germline ends came to 14 bases. Germline assignment: CDR1 SGHAT and CDR2 FQNNGV. CDR3 DNA: TGTGCCAGCAGCTTAGATGCCAGGGGAGACGACACTGAAGCTTTCTTT. Translating it yields CASSLDARGDDTEAFF.